A selection of T cell receptor beta chains follows, all from one sample in a study of shared clonotypes between healthy human individuals. Method: immunoSEQ multiplex PCR; TCRdb's copy keeps in-frame clones and lacks some. The sample has millions of clones; 85% to 95% are singletons. The source material was naive CD8+ T cells from PBMCs. These TCRs come from a young man in good health. Some clones in this sample may be carry-over from other donors' samples. Both conserved end residues are part of each CDR3. D genes are given only for firm matches. Clone size, where shown, is once, few, many, or a class for clones that have expanded.

J,V,D,size,DNA,CDR3
TRBJ2-7,TRBV5-6,-,-,TGTGCCAGCAGCTTGGGGCAGCCCCAGACCTACTACGAGCAGTACTTC,CASSLGQPQTYYEQYF
TRBJ1-1,TRBV29-1,-,once,TGCAGCGTTGCAAGGGGGAACACTGAAGCTTTCTTT,CSVARGNTEAFF
TRBJ2-1,TRBV7-6,-,-,TGTGCCAGCAGCTTCTTGGTTAGTTCGACTAGCTCCTACAATGAGCAGTTCTTC,CASSFLVSSTSSYNEQFF
TRBJ2-7,TRBV9,-,-,TGTGCCAGCAGCGCCCTAGTGGGGGAGCAGTACTTC,CASSALVGEQYF
TRBJ2-1,TRBV19,-,-,TGTGCCAGTAGTATAGCGGCCCCCTACAATGAGCAGTTCTTC,CASSIAAPYNEQFF
TRBJ2-7,TRBV11-2,-,-,TGTGCCAGCAGCTTAGGGCCCAGCGGTTACGAGCAGTACTTC,CASSLGPSGYEQYF
TRBJ1-1,TRBV27,-,once,TGTGCCAGCACCCCGCTCGGGGTCCCGAACACTGAAGCTTTCTTT,CASTPLGVPNTEAFF
TRBJ1-1,TRBV11-1,-,-,TGTGCCAGCAGCTTAGTTGGATATAACACTGAAGCTTTCTTT,CASSLVGYNTEAFF
TRBJ2-1,TRBV27,TRBD2,-,TGTGCCAGCAGTTTATTACTAGCGGGAGTCTATGAGCAGTTCTTC,CASSLLLAGVYEQFF
TRBJ2-7,TRBV14,-,-,TGTGCCAGCAGCCCGAACTCCTACGAGCAGTACTTC,CASSPNSYEQYF
TRBJ2-3,TRBV9,-,-,TGTGCCAGCAGCGAAGGCGGCAGTACAGCAGATACGCAGTATTTT,CASSEGGSTADTQYF
TRBJ2-5,TRBV4-1,-,-,TGCGCCAGCAGGTCCGGGGAGACCCAGTACTTC,CASRSGETQYF
TRBJ2-2,TRBV30,TRBD2,few,TGTGCCTGGAAGGTACTAGCGGCCACCGGGGAGCTGTTTTTT,CAWKVLAATGELFF
TRBJ2-5,TRBV28,TRBD1,-,TGTGCCAGCAGTCTCCCGGGGACAGGGGACCAAGAGACCCAGTACTTC,CASSLPGTGDQETQYF
TRBJ2-7,TRBV27,TRBD2,-,TGTGCCAGCAGTTTGCCAGCACTAGCGGGAGAGATCGACGAGCAGTACTTC,CASSLPALAGEIDEQYF